The rows below give T cell receptor beta chains drawn from one sample of a study of T cell changes during pregnancy in multiple sclerosis. Assay used: immunoSEQ multiplex PCR; TCRdb lists only in-frame clones, some missing. Of around 39,000 clones in the sample, 80% to 95% were seen once. Sequencing was carried out using PBMCs (not recorded whether the cells were cultured). Receptors originate from a female donor with multiple sclerosis, enrolled in a pregnancy study. Both conserved end residues are part of each CDR3. Fields, in order: CDR3 protein, CDR3 DNA, D gene, clone size, V gene, J gene. The D gene is left open where the match is weak. Clone size, where shown, is once, few, many, or a class for clones that have expanded.

CASRRLAYQETQYF,TGTGCCAGCAGGCGACTAGCGTATCAAGAGACCCAGTACTTC,TRBD2,NA,TRBV2,TRBJ2-5
CASSSLGLLSNQPQHF,TGTGCCAGCAGTTCCCTCGGACTGCTTAGCAATCAGCCCCAGCATTTT,NA,NA,TRBV28,TRBJ1-5
CASSQGPYSNQPQHF,TGTGCCAGTAGTCAGGGTCCATATAGCAATCAGCCCCAGCATTTT,NA,once,TRBV19,TRBJ1-5
CASSLGGSADTQYF,TGTGCCAGCAGCTTAGGCGGGAGTGCAGATACGCAGTATTTT,TRBD2,NA,TRBV11-2,TRBJ2-3
CASSGVQLAKNIQYF,TGTGCCAGCAGTGGGGTACAGTTAGCCAAAAACATTCAGTACTTC,NA,NA,TRBV6-1,TRBJ2-4
CASSLARRNYGYTF,TGTGCCAGCAGCTTAGCGCGACGGAACTATGGCTACACCTTC,NA,NA,TRBV7-2,TRBJ1-2
CASSLNRKNIQYF,TGTGCCAGCAGTTTAAACAGAAAAAACATTCAGTACTTC,NA,NA,TRBV27,TRBJ2-4
CASSLETYSNQPQHF,TGTGCCAGCAGCTTGGAGACTTATAGCAATCAGCCCCAGCATTTT,NA,NA,TRBV7-8,TRBJ1-5
CASSQGVGGRDEQFF,TGTGCCAGCAGCCAGGGGGTGGGAGGGCGCGATGAGCAGTTCTTC,NA,NA,TRBV7-3,TRBJ2-1
CASSLSAKQFF,TGTGCCAGCAGCTTATCGGCAAAGCAGTTCTTC,NA,NA,TRBV7-2,TRBJ2-1